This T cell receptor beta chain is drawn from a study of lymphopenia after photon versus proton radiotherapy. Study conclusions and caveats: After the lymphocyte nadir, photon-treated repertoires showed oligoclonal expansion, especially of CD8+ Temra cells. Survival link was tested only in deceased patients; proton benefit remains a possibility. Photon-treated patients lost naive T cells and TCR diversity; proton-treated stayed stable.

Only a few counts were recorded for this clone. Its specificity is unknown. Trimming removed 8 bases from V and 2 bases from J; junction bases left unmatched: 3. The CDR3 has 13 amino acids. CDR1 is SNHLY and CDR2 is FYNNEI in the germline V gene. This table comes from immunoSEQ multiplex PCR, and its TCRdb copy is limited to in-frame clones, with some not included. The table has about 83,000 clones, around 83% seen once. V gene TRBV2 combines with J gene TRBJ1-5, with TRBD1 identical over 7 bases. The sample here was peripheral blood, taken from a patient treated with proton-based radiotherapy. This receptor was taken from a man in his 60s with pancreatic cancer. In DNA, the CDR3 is TGTGCCAGCCGGGGGACAGGCAATCAGCCCCAGCATTTT. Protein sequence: CASRGTGNQPQHF.